These T cell receptor beta chains were read from a single sample in a study of blood T cell repertoires in COVID-19. Assay used: immunoSEQ multiplex PCR; TCRdb lists only in-frame clones, some missing. The profile shows 100,000 to 150,000 clones, about 89% of them singletons. The sample taken for sequencing was peripheral blood. All receptors come from a man in his fifties or sixties with active or convalescent COVID-19. Both conserved end residues are trimmed from each CDR3. The D gene is left open where the match is weak. The size of a clone is reported for some rows only, either as once, few or many, or as a class for expanded clones.

clone size: -; J gene: TRBJ1-2; D gene: -; V gene: TRBV5-5; CDR3 protein: ASSASRDNNYGYT
clone size: -; J gene: TRBJ2-7; D gene: -; V gene: TRBV15; CDR3 protein: ATSRDGQPFSYEQY
clone size: -; J gene: TRBJ2-7; D gene: -; V gene: TRBV10-1; CDR3 protein: ASSESAARGEQY
clone size: few; J gene: TRBJ2-7; D gene: TRBD2; V gene: TRBV28; CDR3 protein: ASRGMGLAANYEQY
clone size: few; J gene: TRBJ2-2; D gene: -; V gene: TRBV5-1; CDR3 protein: ASSLVAENTGELF
clone size: few; J gene: TRBJ1-5; D gene: TRBD1; V gene: TRBV28; CDR3 protein: ASSPTGGSNQPQH
clone size: -; J gene: TRBJ2-5; D gene: -; V gene: TRBV5-1; CDR3 protein: ASSPNPQGVQETQY
clone size: -; J gene: TRBJ2-3; D gene: TRBD2; V gene: TRBV9; CDR3 protein: ASSLEDSGTWNTQY
clone size: -; J gene: TRBJ1-2; D gene: -; V gene: TRBV6-5; CDR3 protein: ASSPRPTDNYGYT
clone size: -; J gene: TRBJ2-3; D gene: TRBD1; V gene: TRBV4-1; CDR3 protein: ASSRTGASTDTQY
clone size: few; J gene: TRBJ1-5; D gene: TRBD1; V gene: TRBV7-2; CDR3 protein: ASREDRGGNQPQH
clone size: -; J gene: TRBJ2-1; D gene: TRBD1; V gene: TRBV5-1; CDR3 protein: ASSSPGQGQFGAYNEQF
clone size: -; J gene: TRBJ2-4; D gene: -; V gene: TRBV30; CDR3 protein: AWSTENIQY
clone size: -; J gene: TRBJ2-7; D gene: TRBD1; V gene: TRBV6-5; CDR3 protein: ASSPGTGLHEQY
clone size: -; J gene: TRBJ1-4; D gene: -; V gene: TRBV9; CDR3 protein: ASSWSDTNNEKLF
clone size: -; J gene: TRBJ2-2; D gene: TRBD1; V gene: TRBV19; CDR3 protein: ASSRYGTGARRDTGELF
clone size: -; J gene: TRBJ1-2; D gene: -; V gene: TRBV29-1; CDR3 protein: SVDGTSNYGYT
clone size: -; J gene: TRBJ1-4; D gene: -; V gene: TRBV5-1; CDR3 protein: ASSSGHGATNEKLF
clone size: -; J gene: TRBJ2-4; D gene: TRBD1; V gene: TRBV7-2; CDR3 protein: ASSPTGTVGNIQY
clone size: once; J gene: TRBJ1-1; D gene: TRBD1; V gene: TRBV29-1; CDR3 protein: STRTGGTEAF
clone size: -; J gene: TRBJ1-2; D gene: -; V gene: TRBV5-1; CDR3 protein: ASSLAWGPNYGYT
clone size: -; J gene: TRBJ2-2; D gene: -; V gene: TRBV6-2/TRBV6-3; CDR3 protein: ASSPTRGTGELF